The clone carrying this T cell receptor (beta chain) was counted at least ten times. These data originate in a study of T cells in Graves' hyperthyroidism and ophthalmopathy. The source material, RNA transcripts, was used to amplify TCR beta CDR3 regions. The HTBI primer set drove a first-round RT-PCR of the TCR CDR3. MiXCR, run by TCRdb on the multiplex PCR reads, gives a single entry per CDR3 protein. The sample records about 640,000 distinct CDR3 sequences, less than 25% being singletons. Germline CDR1 and CDR2: MNHNS and SASEGT. CDR3 length: 12 amino acids. Germline trimming cut 7 bases from V and 3 bases from J; bases unmatched to any gene: 1.

This chain connects TRBV6-1 to TRBJ2-7; 9 bases agree with TRBD1. The TCR was taken from a man younger than 40 with Graves' ophthalmopathy. Material: blood. CDR3 residues: CASKTGGYEQYF. CDR3 DNA: TGTGCCAGCAAGACAGGGGGCTACGAGCAGTACTTC.